The 5 T cell receptor beta chains below were found in one sample sequenced in a study of shared clonotypes between healthy human individuals. The protocol was immunoSEQ multiplex PCR, while the TCRdb copy is restricted to in-frame clones and leaves out a portion. The data contain about 2 million clones, approximately 95% of them singletons. Naive CD8 cells were CD45RO-negative, positively selected for CCR7, excluding terminally differentiated effector memory CD45RA+ cells. What was sequenced was naive CD8+ T cells sorted from blood. All receptors derive from a man between 18 and 29 years old in good health.

As regards this clone: Within the sample, other DNA sequences also encode this same CDR3. This chain links TRBV13 with TRBJ1-1; D is uncertain. Germline loops: CDR1 PRHDT, CDR2 FYEKMQ (reference sequence). The CDR3 extends over 13 amino acids. V lost 6 bases and J lost 0, with 8 bases in between. CDR3: CASSLGLNTEAFF. The CDR3 DNA follows: TGTGCCAGCAGTTTGGGGTTGAACACTGAAGCTTTCTTT.

The J gene is TRBJ1-2, the V gene TRBV4-3; D remains unclear. V gave up 1 base and J gave up 7 bases, with 4 bases separating them. CDR1 is LGHNA and CDR2 is YSLEER in the germline V gene. CDR3 length: 11 amino acids. The CDR3 nucleotides are TGCGCCAGCAGCCAAGGGAGTGGCTACACCTTC. Translating it yields CASSQGSGYTF.

The gene calls are TRBV19 and TRBJ2-4; 10 bases agree with TRBD1. The germline V gene has CDR1 LNHDA and CDR2 SQIVND (reference sequence). The CDR3 runs to 14 residues. V was clipped by 6 bases and J by 6 bases; unmatched bases: 5. CDR3 in DNA: TGTGCCAGTAGCCCGACAGGGGGCGGAAACATTCAGTACTTC. It encodes CASSPTGGGNIQYF.

CDR3 sequence: CASSRVAGGEETQYF. The DNA of the CDR3 is TGCGCCAGCAGCCGGGTAGCGGGAGGGGAAGAGACCCAGTACTTC. This chain connects TRBV4-3 to TRBJ2-5; 11 nucleotides agree with TRBD2. CDR3 length equals 15 residues. Per the germline V gene, CDR1 is LGHNA and CDR2 is YSLEER. Losses at the gene ends were 4 bases for V and 3 bases for J; bases not matched to a gene: 4.

The chain uses TRBV7-8 and TRBJ2-7; D ambiguous. V lost 6 bases and J 3 bases, leaving 15 bases between the germline ends. CDR1 and CDR2 (germline): SGHVS, FQNEAQ. The CDR3 has 14 residues. The CDR3 protein is CASSIGPKFYEQYF. The CDR3 DNA is TGTGCCAGCAGTATAGGTCCAAAGTTCTACGAGCAGTACTTC.